This T cell receptor (beta chain) is drawn from a study of CD8 T cells in Susac syndrome. V was clipped by 2 bases and J by 6 bases, with 18 bases between them. Germline V gene sequence: CDR1 DFQATT, CDR2 SNEGSKA (reference sequence). The CDR3 consists of 15 residues. Study outcomes and limitations: The study conceded that its TCR sequencing and HLA analysis involved relatively few individuals.

Sequencing targeted TCR beta in blood CD8+ and CD4+ T cells. As for this clonotype: Its antigen is unidentified.

Random hexamers were used to reverse transcribe an amount of roughly 0.5 to 1 ug RNA. The amplification used immunoSEQ multiplex PCR on TCR beta CDR3; it spanned 54 Vbeta and 13 Jbeta. MiXCR was run by TCRdb on the immunoSEQ multiplex PCR reads, yielding one entry per CDR3 protein. Of 160,000 or so distinct CDR3 sequences listed, about 93% are singletons. The sequencing sample was made of CD4+ T cells from PBMCs. The TCR was taken from a human donor in good health. The rearrangement uses TRBV20-1 and TRBJ2-3; TRBD1 is a possible D gene (7 bases). CDR3 sequence: CSARQGGSTPDTQYF. CDR3 coding DNA: TGCAGTGCTAGACAGGGGGGTTCTACCCCGGATACGCAGTATTTT.